This TCR beta chain was sequenced during a study of CD8+ T cells in alopecia areata. Study-wide context: Treated patients received oral tofacitinib, 5 to 10 mg twice daily. A 6-month off-drug phase came after tofacitinib, which had lasted 6 to 18 months. Study results and caveats: Alopecia totalis/universalis scalp especially showed more expanded CD8+ clones than normal scalp.

Following RNA extraction, reverse transcription yielded cDNA that acted as the sequencing template. TCRdb keeps only in-frame clones here, not all; method: immunoSEQ multiplex PCR. This table has about 200,000 clones, just under 65% appearing once. Specified treatment: oral pan-JAK inhibitor, 5-10 mg twice daily. Germline CDR1 is SQVTM and CDR2 is ANQGSEA. J lost 7 bases, V lost 5 bases, and 2 bases had no gene match. CDR3 size: 11 residues. To note about this clone: As yet, its antigen is unknown.

The sequence came from a human donor with alopecia areata. The sequencing used CD4+ T cells sorted from blood, collected between weeks 47 and 50, from a patient treated with tofacitinib. The J gene is TRBJ1-2, the V gene TRBV29-1; 9 bases map to TRBD1. The CDR3 protein is CSVTGGGGYTF. The CDR3 DNA follows: TGCAGCGTTACAGGGGGCGGTGGCTACACCTTC.